This TCR beta chain originates from a study of cytomegalovirus exposure and HLA in healthy donors. Whole-study results and caveats: Serostatus for CMV was the only available immune exposure information. Using the classifier, cytomegalovirus status was reportedly diagnosed with high specificity and sensitivity. The study flagged some 170 TCR beta chains as cytomegalovirus-associated.

There were likely unrecorded immune exposures, though donors were nominally healthy when sampled. The CDR3 is 13 amino acids. Germline CDR1 and CDR2: MGHDK and SYGVNS. V was pared by 3 bases and J by 10 bases, with 10 bases between. Comments on this clone: The antigen is unknown.

The PCR used 60 Vbeta and 13 Jbeta primers. Clones were sequenced by immunoSEQ multiplex PCR, and TCRdb holds only the in-frame ones, with some missing. The table includes some 180,000 clones, roughly 80% detected once. The V and J genes are TRBV25-1 and TRBJ1-6; D might be TRBD1 (6 bases). What was sequenced was PBMCs. The TCR comes from a male donor in good health and CMV-seronegative. This CDR3 is CASSDYRVSPLHF. CDR3 nucleotide sequence: TGTGCCAGCAGTGACTACAGGGTGTCACCCCTCCACTTT.